The entry that follows covers one T cell receptor beta chain sequence. No antigen is known for it. RNA, at about 0.45 to 1 ug, was reverse transcribed with random hexamers. Across 54 Vbeta and 13 Jbeta, immunoSEQ multiplex PCR amplified TCR beta CDR3. TCRdb fed the immunoSEQ multiplex PCR reads into MiXCR, producing one record per CDR3 protein. The sample records about 150,000 distinct CDR3 sequences, 94% being singletons. Sequencing of TCR beta, carried out with a high-throughput approach, was applied to CD8+ and CD4+ T cells from the blood. Purification of the CD8+ and CD4+ T cells relied on negative isolation, and TEMRA cells underwent FACS enrichment. This record comes from a study of CD8 T cells in Susac syndrome. Regarding the study as a whole: That the number of individuals in its TCR sequencing and HLA analysis was relatively small was acknowledged by the study.

Per germline, CDR1 SNHLY and CDR2 FYNNEI. This CDR3 spans 11 amino acids. V dropped 8 bases and J dropped 4 bases, with 6 bases sitting between them. The sequence came from a human donor with multiple sclerosis. The chain combines TRBV2 with TRBJ1-3; a possible D gene is TRBD1 (5 bases). Specimen: CD8+ T cells from PBMCs. CDR3 coding DNA: TGTGCCAGCCGGGGGGGAAACACCATATATTTT. This gives the protein CASRGGNTIYF.